The present entry profiles one T cell receptor (beta chain) with its context. Antigen specificity is unknown. In the PCR, 60 Vbeta and 13 Jbeta primers were used. Assay: immunoSEQ multiplex PCR; the TCRdb copy retains only in-frame clones and omits some. This sample has about 160,000 clones; 77% occur once, and the top ten carry around 2%. This entry is derived from a study of cytomegalovirus exposure and HLA in healthy donors. Study results and limitations: There was a cluster of highly shared sequence variants that was likely a sequencing artifact.

V lost 8 bases to trimming and J lost 5 bases; unmatched junction nucleotides: 6. Germline V gives CDR1 SQVTM, CDR2 ANQGSEA. The CDR3 is made up of 13 amino acids. This sequence was found in a man aged 50-60 years in good health and CMV-seropositive. The sample comprised PBMCs. J is TRBJ2-2 and V is TRBV29-1; TRBD1 aligns across 9 bases. CDR3 nucleotide sequence: TGCAGCACCAGGGGACAGGGTACCGGGGAGCTGTTTTTT. Translation: CSTRGQGTGELFF.